The clone carrying this T cell receptor (beta chain) was recorded many times. The sample originates from a study of CD8+CD57+ T cells in acquired aplastic anemia. About the study: Sorted CD4+ and CD8+ cells yielded roughly 3.2 ug of DNA on average.

Trimming cost V 3 bases and J 5 bases, with 7 bases left between them. The germline V gene encodes CDR1 MRHNA and CDR2 SNTAGT. The CDR3 has 12 residues. Genomic DNA constituted the template upon which TCR beta VDJ and CDR3 profiling was performed. TCRdb re-called the reads through MiXCR, storing one row per CDR3 protein. The repertoire holds roughly 420,000 distinct CDR3 sequences, with around 68% as singletons. The chain links TRBV6-4 to TRBJ2-5; D not certain. The TCR sequence derives from a human donor in good health, serving as a control. Sequencing used sorted CD4+, CD8+, or CD8+CD57+ T cells (not recorded which) from PBMCs. CDR3: CASSDLGETQYF. The CDR3 nucleotides read TGTGCCAGCAGTGATTTAGGTGAGACCCAGTACTTC.